This T cell receptor beta chain was recorded in a study of T cells after somatic rescue of genetic block. This CDR3 comprises 17 residues. Germline CDR1 reads SEHNR; CDR2 reads FQNEAQ (reference sequence). Trimming cost V 1 base and J 7 bases, with 19 bases left between them. Profiling relied on immunoSEQ multiplex PCR, and the TCRdb table lists in-frame clones only, not all of them. The sample has about 72,000 clones, just over 90% seen once. This TCR was sampled from a man aged 25-40 years. The specimen was peripheral blood mononuclear cells (PBMCs). The chain uses TRBV7-9 and TRBJ1-4; the D gene is possibly TRBD1 (6 bases). CDR3 DNA: TGTGCCAGCAGCTTAGGCTCCCACAGGGAATCGGTTGAAAAACTGTTTTTT. Translated: CASSLGSHRESVEKLFF.